The clone carrying this TCR beta chain was detected a few times. Repertoires were generated with immunoSEQ multiplex PCR, while TCRdb's copy carries only in-frame clones and drops some. The table has 45,000 to 65,000 clones, around nine tenths seen once; the top ten hold 0.5%. The source of the sample is a study of T cell changes during pregnancy in multiple sclerosis. Per germline, CDR1 SGHTS and CDR2 YDEGEE. The CDR3 sequence is 14 residues long. V shed 7 bases, J shed 2 bases, and the junction held 9 bases outside the gene matches. The chain couples TRBV5-8 to TRBJ2-7; 7 bases align to TRBD1. Here the sequenced sample was CD4+ T cells from peripheral blood mononuclear cells, taken in the third trimester of pregnancy. The TCR was taken from a female donor with multiple sclerosis, enrolled in a pregnancy study. CDR3 protein: CASAPGTEAYEQYF. In DNA, the CDR3 is TGTGCCAGCGCCCCCGGGACAGAGGCCTACGAGCAGTACTTC.